This T cell receptor beta chain was obtained from a study of T cells expressing NK-cell markers. Germline lookup yields CDR1 SGHTA and CDR2 FQGNSA. The CDR3 length is 13 residues. 5'RACE template switching with UMIs produced the TCR beta cDNA. TCRdb processed the 5' RACE reads again and assigns one entry to each CDR3 protein, with no DNA. This specimen shows about 260,000 distinct CDR3 sequences; the ten leading clones hold more than 3.5%. Input material: blood T cells: a sorted CD56 or NKG2C T cell subset, CD4+ or CD8+ T cells, or bulk PBMC T cells (not recorded which). This TCR was sampled from a woman between 18 and 70 years old in good health. This chain links TRBV7-2 with TRBJ1-1; TCRdb's D call of TRBD1 is untestable without DNA. CDR3 protein: CASSHGTDTEAFF.